This TCR beta chain was sequenced during a study of OX40 agonist ivuxolimab in advanced cancers. In the study overall: Of mixed ages from 23 to 79 and averaging about 56 years, the group was approximately 80% male.

Produced via immunoSEQ multiplex PCR; TCRdb's table is partial and in-frame only. The sample has tens of thousands of clones, about 88% seen once. Trimming shortened V by 5 bases and J by 4 bases, and 14 bases separated the two germline ends. Germline V gene lookup returns CDR1 SEHNR and CDR2 FQNEAQ (reference sequence). The CDR3 runs to 15 residues. This receptor was identified in an adult with an advanced solid tumor such as melanoma, head and neck, liver or kidney cancer. J is TRBJ1-4 and V is TRBV7-9; perhaps TRBD1 as D (5 bases). Source: CD4+ or CD8+ T cells sorted from blood, taken in a trial of the OX40 agonist ivuxolimab. CDR3 bases: TGTGCCAGCAGCCTCCCGGGGCCGTTTAATGAAAAACTGTTTTTT. This translates into CASSLPGPFNEKLFF.